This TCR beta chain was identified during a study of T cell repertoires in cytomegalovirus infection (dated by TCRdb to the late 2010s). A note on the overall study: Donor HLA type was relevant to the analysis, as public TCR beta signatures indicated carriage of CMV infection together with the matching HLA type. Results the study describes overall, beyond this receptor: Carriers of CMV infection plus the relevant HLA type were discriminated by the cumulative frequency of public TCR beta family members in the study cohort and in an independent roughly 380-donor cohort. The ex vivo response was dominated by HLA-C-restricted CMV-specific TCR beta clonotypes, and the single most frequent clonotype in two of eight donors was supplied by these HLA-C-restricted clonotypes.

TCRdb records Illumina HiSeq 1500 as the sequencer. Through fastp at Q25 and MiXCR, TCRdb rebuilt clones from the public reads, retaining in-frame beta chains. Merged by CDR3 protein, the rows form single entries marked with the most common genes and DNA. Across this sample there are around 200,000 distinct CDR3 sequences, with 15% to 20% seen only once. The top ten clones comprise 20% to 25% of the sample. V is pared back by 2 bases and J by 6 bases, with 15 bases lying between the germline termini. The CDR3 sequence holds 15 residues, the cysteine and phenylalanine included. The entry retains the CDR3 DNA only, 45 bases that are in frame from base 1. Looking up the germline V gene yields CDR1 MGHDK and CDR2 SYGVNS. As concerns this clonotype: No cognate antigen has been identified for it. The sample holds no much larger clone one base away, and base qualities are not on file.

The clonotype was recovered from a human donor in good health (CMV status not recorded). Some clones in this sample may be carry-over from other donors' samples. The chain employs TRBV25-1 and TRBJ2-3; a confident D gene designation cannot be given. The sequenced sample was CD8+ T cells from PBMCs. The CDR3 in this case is CASSESTVYNDTQYF. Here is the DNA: TGTGCCAGCAGTGAAAGCACCGTTTATAACGATACGCAGTATTTT.